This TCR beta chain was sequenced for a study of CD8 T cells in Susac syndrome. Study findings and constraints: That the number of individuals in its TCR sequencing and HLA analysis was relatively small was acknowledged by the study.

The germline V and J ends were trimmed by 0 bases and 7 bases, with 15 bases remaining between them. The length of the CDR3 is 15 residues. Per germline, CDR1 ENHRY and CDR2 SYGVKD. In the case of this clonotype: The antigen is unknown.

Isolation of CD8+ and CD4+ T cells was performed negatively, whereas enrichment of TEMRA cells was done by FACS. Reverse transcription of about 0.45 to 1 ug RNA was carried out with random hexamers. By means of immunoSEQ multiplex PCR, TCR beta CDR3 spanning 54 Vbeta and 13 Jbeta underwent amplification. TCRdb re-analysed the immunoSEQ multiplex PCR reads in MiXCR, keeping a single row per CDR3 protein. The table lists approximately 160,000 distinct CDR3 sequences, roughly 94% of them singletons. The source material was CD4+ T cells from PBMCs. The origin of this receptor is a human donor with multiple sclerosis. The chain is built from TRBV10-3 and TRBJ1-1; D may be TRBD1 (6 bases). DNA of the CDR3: TGTGCCATCAGTGAGTCTACGCGTAAGGGGGTTGAAGCTTTCTTT. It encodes CAISESTRKGVEAFF.